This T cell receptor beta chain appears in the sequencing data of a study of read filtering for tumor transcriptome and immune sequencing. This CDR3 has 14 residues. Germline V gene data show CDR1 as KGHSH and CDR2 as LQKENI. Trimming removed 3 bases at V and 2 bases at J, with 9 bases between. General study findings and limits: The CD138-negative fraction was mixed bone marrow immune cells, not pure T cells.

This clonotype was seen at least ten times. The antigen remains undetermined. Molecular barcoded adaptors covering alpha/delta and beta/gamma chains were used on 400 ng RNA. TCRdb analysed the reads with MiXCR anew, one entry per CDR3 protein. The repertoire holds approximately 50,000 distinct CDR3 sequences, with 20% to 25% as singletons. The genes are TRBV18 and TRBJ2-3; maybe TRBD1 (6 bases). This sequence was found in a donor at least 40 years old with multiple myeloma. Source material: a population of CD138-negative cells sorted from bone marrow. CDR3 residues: CASSPGQNTDTQYF. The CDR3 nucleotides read TGTGCCAGCTCACCCGGACAGAACACAGATACGCAGTATTTT.